This T cell receptor (beta chain) was sequenced for a study of blood T cell repertoires in COVID-19. Across the whole study: In each case, the material was cDNA or gDNA derived from T cells, B-cell-depleted T cells, or PBMCs.

Participants reported their clinical history, and cohort assignment relied on those reports. In Cohort 3, a recovered donor had either two negative PCRs, clearance, or symptom resolution. Per the original methods: The authors estimated nucleated cell counts from reference gene primer amplification. Only in-frame clones appear in the TCRdb table, and some are missing; sequencing was by immunoSEQ multiplex PCR. From that table come the V and J calls and clone size; the DNA was used to work out D and trimming. Of fewer than 350,000 clones listed, around 86% are singletons. As for this clone: At the DNA level, this CDR3 is encoded by other sequences in the same sample as well.

V dropped 1 base and J dropped 10 bases, with 8 bases sitting between them. The CDR3 has 12 amino acids. Germline V lookup: CDR1 KGHSH, CDR2 LQKENI. The clonotype comes from a man aged 55 to 70 who had recovered from COVID-19. The sample was PBMCs or T cells enriched from blood (not recorded which). The chain combines TRBV18 with TRBJ2-1, with a tentative D call TRBD2 (5 bases). CDR3 loop: CASSPQGGEQFF. The CDR3 DNA reads as TGTGCCAGCTCACCACAAGGAGGCGAGCAGTTCTTC. The entire variable domain, with the rest obtained from reference TRBV18 and TRBJ2-1, is as follows: NAGVMQNPRHLVRRRGQEARLRCSPMKGHSHVYWYRQLPEEGLKFMVYLQKENIIDESGMPKERFSAEFPKEGPSILRIQQVVRGDSAAYFCASSPQGGEQFFGPGTRLTVL.